The 8 T cell receptor beta chains listed next were all sequenced from one sample in a study of tumor-infiltrating lymphocytes in primary liver carcinoma. With 400 to 550 ng total RNA as template and a constant-region primer, TCR beta cDNA was made. Construction of TCR beta libraries relied on three successive nested multiplex PCR rounds employing slightly modified ARM-PCR. Both of the initial two PCR rounds ran for nine to ten cycles and employed TRBV1-TRBV30 forward primers alongside a C-beta reverse primer. In TCRdb, the multiplex PCR reads were re-called with MiXCR into one record per CDR3 protein. Here the sample spans 90,000 to 110,000 distinct CDR3 sequences, approximately 78% being singletons. The source material, about 17-31 mg of unsorted bulk tissue, was used to co-extract RNA and DNA. Sequenced input: liver tumor tissue from sampling region 3. Sample subset: tumor region T3, left-lateral pole. The receptors originated from a man aged 35 to 55 with primary liver carcinoma and hepatitis B virus infection.

In regard to this clonotype: A junction boundary mismatches the germline segment, possibly from a read error. V gene TRBV11-2 combines with J gene TRBJ2-7, with 8 nucleotides matching TRBD2. Germline V gives CDR1 SGHAT, CDR2 FQNNGV. The CDR3 spans 17 residues. CDR3 nucleotide sequence: TGCGTCAGCAGCTTAATATCTTCGACTAGCGCACCCTACGAGCAGTACTTC. It codes for CVSSLISSTSAPYEQYF.

This clonotype was seen repeatedly, ten times or more. The V gene is TRBV30, the J gene TRBJ2-1, with 15 bases fitting TRBD2. Looked up from germline, CDR1 is GTSNPN and CDR2 is SVGIG (reference sequence). The CDR3 covers 14 residues. V lost 5 bases, J lost 7 bases, and 3 bases stayed unmatched. CDR3 sequence (DNA): TGTGCCTGGCAGGGACTAGCGGGAGGAAATGAGCAGTTCTTC. This codes for CAWQGLAGGNEQFF.

With regard to this clonotype: The junction departs from germline at one end; a sequencing error may be responsible. The rearrangement links TRBV4-3 to TRBJ2-7; D gene uncertain. CDR1 is LGHNA, CDR2 YSLEER, per germline. This CDR3 has 13 amino acids. In DNA, the CDR3 is TGCGCCAGCAACCAAAAACAACGCTACGAGCAGTACTTC. Protein sequence: CASNQKQRYEQYF.

This clonotype was detected a few times. This CDR3 is missing its conserved last phenylalanine or tryptophan, likely due to a read error. The chain carries TRBV29-1 and TRBJ2-7; 8 positions match TRBD1. There are 11 residues in the CDR3. CDR1 is SQVTM, CDR2 ANQGSEA, per germline. The V segment lost 7 bases and the J segment 6 bases; nucleotides outside the gene matches: 5. CDR3 DNA: TGCAGCGCCGGACAGGGCGCCGAGCAGTACCTA. It translates to CSAGQGAEQYL.

Of note for this clonotype: The junction does not match germline at one end; this may be a read error. The chain carries TRBV29-1 and TRBJ1-2; tentatively, D is TRBD1 (6 bases). Germline V gene lookup returns CDR1 SQVTM and CDR2 ANQGSEA. This CDR3 contains 12 residues. The CDR3 protein is CSVGQRNYGYTF. In DNA, the CDR3 is TGTAGCGTAGGACAGCGCAACTATGGCTACACCTTC.

The genes are TRBV6-4 and TRBJ2-1, with D maybe TRBD2 (6 bases). Trimming stripped 0 bases from V and 7 bases from J, with 10 bases between. Germline V gene lookup returns CDR1 MRHNA and CDR2 SNTAGT. This CDR3 has 14 amino acids. The CDR3 region has the DNA TGTGCCAGCAGTGACTCAGTGGGAGGTAATGAGCAGTTCTTC. Protein product: CASSDSVGGNEQFF.

The chain couples TRBV28 to TRBJ2-4, with a tentative D call TRBD2 (5 bases). V lost 5 bases and J lost 1, with 9 bases in between. Germline V gives CDR1 MDHEN, CDR2 SYDVKM. There are 14 residues in the CDR3. CDR3 coding DNA: TGTGCCAGCAGTGAAGCGGTGGCCAAAAACATTCAGTACTTC. This translates into CASSEAVAKNIQYF. The entire variable domain, with the rest obtained from reference TRBV28 and TRBJ2-4, is as follows: DVKVTQSSRYLVKRTGEKVFLECVQDMDHENMFWYRQDPGLGLRLIYFSYDVKMKEKGDIPEGYSVSREKKERFSLILESASTNQTSMYLCASSEAVAKNIQYFGAGTRLSVL.

For this clonotype: The junction and the germline gene differ at one end; a read error may be behind it. V usage is TRBV5-4 and J usage is TRBJ2-7; tentatively, D is TRBD2 (5 bases). Germline loops: CDR1 SGHNT, CDR2 YYREEE (reference sequence). This CDR3 region has 15 residues. CDR3 bases: TGTGCTAGCAGCCCGCCCGAGAGGGCCTCCTACGAGCAGTACTTC. Protein sequence: CASSPPERASYEQYF.